The clone carrying this TCR beta chain came up many times. The source of the sample is a study of T cells after yellow fever vaccination. The wider study: Low-cell-number fractions were prepared with SMART-Seq v4 Ultra Low Input.

CDR1 is MNHEY and CDR2 is SVGEGT in the germline V gene. CDR3 length equals 16 residues. V was clipped by 4 bases and J by 1 base, with 15 bases between them. A universal primer site and UMIs were added as TCR cDNA was made by 5'RACE template switching. TCRdb re-analysed the 5' RACE reads in MiXCR, keeping a single row per CDR3 protein. Of around 68,000 distinct CDR3 sequences listed, more than 5.5% are singletons. The chain links TRBV6-2 or TRBV6-3 to TRBJ2-3; D ambiguous. The sequence came from a man younger than 35 who received the YFV17D yellow fever vaccine. Source: CD8+ T cells sorted from PBMCs, taken 10 to 11 days after the first yellow fever vaccination. CDR3 in amino acids: CASSSPRQDGTDTQYF. CDR3 nucleotide sequence: TGTGCCAGCAGTTCTCCTCGGCAGGACGGCACAGATACGCAGTATTTT.